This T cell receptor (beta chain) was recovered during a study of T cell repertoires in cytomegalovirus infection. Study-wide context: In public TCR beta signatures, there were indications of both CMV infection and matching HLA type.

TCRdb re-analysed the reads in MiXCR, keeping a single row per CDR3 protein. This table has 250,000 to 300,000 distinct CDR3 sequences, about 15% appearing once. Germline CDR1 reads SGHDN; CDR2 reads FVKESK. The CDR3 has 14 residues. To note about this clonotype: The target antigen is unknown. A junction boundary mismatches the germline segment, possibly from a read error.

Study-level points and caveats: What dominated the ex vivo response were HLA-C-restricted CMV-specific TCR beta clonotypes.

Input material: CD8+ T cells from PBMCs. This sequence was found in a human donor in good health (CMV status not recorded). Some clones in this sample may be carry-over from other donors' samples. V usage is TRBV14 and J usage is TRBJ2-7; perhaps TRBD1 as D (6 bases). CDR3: CASSRRQVSDEQYF. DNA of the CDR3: TGTGCCAGCAGCCGGAGACAGGTCTCCGACGAGCAGTACTTC.